A selection of T cell receptor beta chains follows, all from one sample in a study of cytomegalovirus exposure and HLA in healthy donors. Repertoires were generated with immunoSEQ multiplex PCR, while TCRdb's copy carries only in-frame clones and drops some. The data contain around 100,000 clones, less than 85% of them singletons. Sequencing used PBMCs. Source of these receptors: a man aged 18 to 35 in good health and CMV-seropositive. CDR3s include the opening cysteine and the closing phenylalanine or tryptophan. A D gene is named only where the DNA matches it firmly. Rows give clone size only sometimes, using once, few, many, or a class for an expanded clone.

j_gene	v_gene	abundance	d_gene	CDR3aa	CDR3nt
TRBJ2-4	TRBV5-1	few	TRBD2	CASSWTSGIERNQYF	TGCGCCAGCAGCTGGACTAGCGGTATAGAGAGGAATCAGTACTTC
TRBJ1-3	TRBV5-1	-	-	CASSSGQISGNTIYF	TGCGCCAGCAGCTCCGGACAGATCTCTGGAAACACCATATATTTT
TRBJ2-3	TRBV9	-	-	CASSGRAPTDTQYF	TGTGCCAGCAGCGGGCGGGCCCCCACAGATACGCAGTATTTT
TRBJ1-5	TRBV6-1	-	TRBD1	CASGTGNQPQHF	TGTGCCAGCGGGACAGGGAATCAGCCCCAGCATTTT
TRBJ1-2	TRBV29-1	-	-	CSAKIGELIF	TGCAGCGCCAAGATTGGGGAGCTTATCTTC
TRBJ2-7	TRBV11-2	-	TRBD1	CASSLYRDSQYEQYF	TGTGCCAGCAGCTTATACCGGGACAGTCAGTACGAGCAGTACTTC
TRBJ2-4	TRBV5-4	-	TRBD1	CASSIGQGPIQYF	TGTGCCAGCAGCATCGGACAGGGCCCAATTCAGTACTTC
TRBJ1-2	TRBV28	once	-	CASRPPRANYGYTF	TGTGCCAGCAGACCCCCGCGGGCTAACTATGGCTACACCTTC
TRBJ2-2	TRBV5-5	-	TRBD1	CASSFTGTGNTGELFF	TGTGCCAGCAGCTTCACCGGGACAGGGAACACCGGGGAGCTGTTTTTT
TRBJ2-2	TRBV28	-	-	CASSPRTGELFF	TGTGCCAGCAGTCCGCGAACCGGGGAGCTGTTTTTT
TRBJ2-7	TRBV5-1	-	-	CASSSDIPYEQYF	TGCGCCAGCAGCTCCGACATCCCCTACGAGCAGTACTTC
TRBJ1-2	TRBV28	-	-	CASRKGEFNYGYTF	TGTGCCAGCAGAAAGGGGGAATTTAACTATGGCTACACCTTC
TRBJ2-5	TRBV7-3	-	TRBD2	CASSVGTSDQETQYF	TGTGCCAGCAGCGTAGGGACTAGCGACCAAGAGACCCAGTACTTC
TRBJ2-5	TRBV21-1	-	-	CASSINRGLETQYF	TGTGCCAGCAGCATTAACAGGGGTCTAGAGACCCAGTACTTC
TRBJ2-1	TRBV19	-	-	CASKSDTSPSNEQFF	TGTGCCAGTAAGTCCGACACGTCCCCTTCCAATGAGCAGTTCTTC
TRBJ2-7	TRBV5-6	-	-	CASSLFQGSGVPYEQYF	TGTGCCAGCAGCTTGTTTCAGGGGTCAGGGGTTCCCTACGAGCAGTACTTC
TRBJ2-1	TRBV4-2	-	TRBD1	CASSQESGTGYNEQFF	TGTGCCAGCAGCCAAGAGTCCGGGACAGGGTACAATGAGCAGTTCTTC
TRBJ2-5	TRBV4-1	once	-	CASSRLRGETQYF	TGCGCCAGCAGCCGATTGCGGGGAGAGACCCAGTACTTC
TRBJ1-2	TRBV11-2	-	-	CASSLDSVIYGYTF	TGTGCCAGCAGCTTAGACAGTGTAATCTATGGCTACACCTTC
TRBJ2-3	TRBV6-1	-	-	CASIRRATSDTQYF	TGTGCCAGCATAAGGAGGGCTACCAGCGATACGCAGTATTTT
TRBJ2-3	TRBV30	-	-	CAWSADSSTQYF	TGTGCCTGGAGTGCGGACAGTTCCACGCAGTATTTT
TRBJ1-1	TRBV7-3	-	-	CASSLSPGGSTEAFF	TGTGCCAGCAGCTTATCACCGGGGGGAAGCACTGAAGCTTTCTTT
TRBJ2-3	TRBV30	-	-	CAWKSLRSTDTQYF	TGTGCCTGGAAGAGCCTTCGTAGCACAGATACGCAGTATTTT
TRBJ2-2	TRBV5-4	-	TRBD1	CASSRAQGVGTGELFF	TGTGCCAGCAGCCGAGCACAGGGGGTCGGCACCGGGGAGCTGTTTTTT
TRBJ1-1	TRBV19	-	-	CASTRGGLGTEAFF	TGTGCCAGTACCAGGGGAGGGCTGGGCACTGAAGCTTTCTTT
TRBJ1-5	TRBV7-8	-	TRBD1	CASSLLPRQGVHQPQHF	TGTGCCAGCAGCCTCCTGCCACGACAGGGCGTGCATCAGCCCCAGCATTTT
TRBJ1-1	TRBV5-5	-	-	CASSFTPPGATEAFF	TGTGCCAGCAGCTTCACTCCCCCAGGGGCCACTGAAGCTTTCTTT
TRBJ2-3	TRBV6-5	-	-	CASSLNRGTDTQYF	TGTGCCAGCAGTTTGAACAGGGGCACAGATACGCAGTATTTT
TRBJ2-6	TRBV27	-	TRBD1	CASRTGTGGSGANVLTF	TGTGCCAGCAGAACCGGGACAGGGGGCTCTGGGGCCAACGTCCTGACTTTC
TRBJ2-7	TRBV5-1	once	TRBD2	CASSLGELAGENSYEQYF	TGCGCCAGCAGCTTGGGGGAACTAGCGGGCGAGAACTCCTACGAGCAGTACTTC
TRBJ1-2	TRBV27	-	-	CASSPQDNKNYGYTF	TGTGCCAGCAGTCCCCAGGACAATAAGAACTATGGCTACACCTTC
TRBJ2-4	TRBV7-9	-	-	CASSLEENIQYF	TGTGCCAGCAGCTTAGAGGAGAACATTCAGTACTTC
TRBJ2-3	TRBV14	-	-	CASSQDLRETQYF	TGTGCCAGCAGCCAAGATCTCCGGGAAACGCAGTATTTT
TRBJ1-2	TRBV28	-	-	CASSYDSGNYGYTF	TGTGCCAGCAGTTACGACTCGGGAAACTATGGCTACACCTTC
TRBJ2-3	TRBV30	-	-	CAWSASLGSTSTDTQYF	TGTGCCTGGAGTGCCTCCTTGGGCAGCACCTCCACAGATACGCAGTATTTT
TRBJ1-1	TRBV11-2	-	-	CASSLDGSRKSTEAFF	TGTGCCAGCAGCTTAGATGGGTCCAGGAAAAGCACTGAAGCTTTCTTT
TRBJ2-2	TRBV4-1	-	TRBD2	CASSHPRGGETGELFF	TGCGCCAGCAGCCACCCCCGGGGAGGGGAGACCGGGGAGCTGTTTTTT
TRBJ1-5	TRBV5-6	-	-	CASSLRLGGQPQHF	TGTGCCAGCAGCTTGAGGTTAGGCGGGCAGCCCCAGCATTTT
TRBJ1-2	TRBV5-1	once	-	CASSLGQGSYTNYGYTF	TGCGCCAGCAGCTTGGGCCAGGGCTCGTATACTAACTATGGCTACACCTTC
TRBJ1-1	TRBV14	-	-	CASSQYLIRNTEAFF	TGTGCCAGCAGTCAATATCTTATTAGGAACACTGAAGCTTTCTTT
TRBJ1-4	TRBV7-6	-	-	CASSQTVSTNEKLFF	TGTGCCAGCAGCCAGACTGTCTCAACTAATGAAAAACTGTTTTTT
TRBJ1-1	TRBV28	-	-	CASSLSDSAEAFF	TGTGCCAGCAGTCTATCGGACAGCGCTGAAGCTTTCTTT
TRBJ2-7	TRBV11-2	-	TRBD2	CASSLGSGSNKQYF	TGTGCCAGCAGCTTAGGAAGCGGGAGTAACAAGCAGTACTTC
TRBJ1-4	TRBV19	-	-	CASSLQGPNPKLFF	TGTGCCAGTAGTTTACAGGGCCCCAACCCTAAACTGTTTTTT
TRBJ2-2	TRBV27	-	TRBD1	CASSPRDSVNTGELFF	TGTGCCAGCAGTCCCAGGGACAGCGTAAACACCGGGGAGCTGTTTTTT
TRBJ2-1	TRBV6-6	-	-	CASSYSTNNEQFF	TGTGCCAGCAGTTACTCGACTAACAATGAGCAGTTCTTC
TRBJ2-3	TRBV5-4	-	-	CASSLSGGPDTQYF	TGTGCCAGCAGTCTTAGTGGGGGCCCAGATACGCAGTATTTT
TRBJ2-7	TRBV7-2	-	-	CASSPVLVGDEQYF	TGTGCCAGCAGCCCGGTCCTAGTCGGGGACGAGCAGTACTTC
TRBJ1-2	TRBV4-1	-	-	CASSQATDYGYTF	TGCGCCAGCAGCCAAGCTACAGACTATGGCTACACCTTC
TRBJ2-7	TRBV7-6	-	-	CASSLVQGGSSYEQYF	TGTGCCAGCAGCTTAGTTCAGGGCGGCAGCTCCTACGAGCAGTACTTC